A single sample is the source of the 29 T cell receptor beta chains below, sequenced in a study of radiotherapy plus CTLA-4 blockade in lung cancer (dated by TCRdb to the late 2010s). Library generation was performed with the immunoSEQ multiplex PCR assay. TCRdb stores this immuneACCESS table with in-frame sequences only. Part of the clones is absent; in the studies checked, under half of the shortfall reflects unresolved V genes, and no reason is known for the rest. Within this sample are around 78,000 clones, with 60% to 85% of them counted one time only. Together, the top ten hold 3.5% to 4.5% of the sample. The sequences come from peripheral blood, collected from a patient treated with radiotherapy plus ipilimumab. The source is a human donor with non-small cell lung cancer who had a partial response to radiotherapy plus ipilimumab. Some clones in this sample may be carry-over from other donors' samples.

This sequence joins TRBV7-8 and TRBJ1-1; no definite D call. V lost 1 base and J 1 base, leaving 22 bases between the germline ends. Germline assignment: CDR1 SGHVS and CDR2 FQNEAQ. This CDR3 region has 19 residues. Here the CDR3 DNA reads TGTGCCAGCAGCTTAGAGGGATACGGTTGGGAGATTACGAACACTGAAGCTTTCTTT. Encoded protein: CASSLEGYGWEITNTEAFF.

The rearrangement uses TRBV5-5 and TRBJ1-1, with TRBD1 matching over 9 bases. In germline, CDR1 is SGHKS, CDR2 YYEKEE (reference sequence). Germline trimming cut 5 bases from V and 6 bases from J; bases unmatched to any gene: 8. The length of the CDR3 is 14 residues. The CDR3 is CASSPGQGSAEAFF. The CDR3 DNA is TGTGCCAGCAGTCCCGGACAGGGGAGCGCTGAAGCTTTCTTT.

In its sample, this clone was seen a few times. In DNA form, the CDR3 reads TGTGCCAGCAGTAATAACAGGGTTGAGACCCAGTACTTC. Amino acid sequence: CASSNNRVETQYF. J is TRBJ2-5 and V is TRBV6-5, with a weak D call TRBD1 (6 bases). This CDR3 is built from 13 residues. Trimming cost V 5 bases and J 5 bases, with 12 bases left between them. The germline V gene encodes CDR1 MNHEY and CDR2 SVGAGI.

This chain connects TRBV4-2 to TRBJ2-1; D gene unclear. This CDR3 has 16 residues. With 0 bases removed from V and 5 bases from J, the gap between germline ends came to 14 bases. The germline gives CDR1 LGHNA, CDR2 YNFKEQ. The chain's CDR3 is CASSQDGLLTDNEQFF. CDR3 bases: TGTGCCAGCAGCCAAGATGGTTTACTAACCGACAATGAGCAGTTCTTC.

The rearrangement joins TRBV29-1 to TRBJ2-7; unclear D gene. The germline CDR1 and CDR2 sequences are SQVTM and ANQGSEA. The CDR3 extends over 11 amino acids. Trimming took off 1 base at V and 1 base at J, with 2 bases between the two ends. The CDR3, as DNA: TGCAGCGTTGAAGTATCCTACGAGCAGTACTTC. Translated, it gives CSVEVSYEQYF.

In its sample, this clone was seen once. CDR3 residues: CASSYYQGEKLFF. The CDR3 DNA reads as TGTGCCAGCTCGTATTACCAGGGTGAAAAACTGTTTTTT. V is TRBV18 and J is TRBJ1-4, with D possibly matching TRBD1 (5 bases). CDR3 length equals 13 residues. With 6 bases removed from V and 7 bases from J, the gap between germline ends came to 12 bases. From germline, CDR1 is KGHSH and CDR2 LQKENI.

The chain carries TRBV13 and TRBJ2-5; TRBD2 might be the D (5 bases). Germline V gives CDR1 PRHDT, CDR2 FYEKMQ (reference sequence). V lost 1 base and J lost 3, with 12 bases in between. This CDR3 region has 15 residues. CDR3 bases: TGTGCCAGCAGCTTAGTAGGGAGAAGGAAAGAGACCCAGTACTTC. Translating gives CASSLVGRRKETQYF.

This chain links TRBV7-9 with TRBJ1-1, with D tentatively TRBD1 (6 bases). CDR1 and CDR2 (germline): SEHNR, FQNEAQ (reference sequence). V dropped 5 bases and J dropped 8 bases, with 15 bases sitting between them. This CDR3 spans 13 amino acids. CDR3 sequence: CASSPFVGTEAFF. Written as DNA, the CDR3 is TGTGCCAGCAGCCCATTCGTAGGGACAGAAGCTTTCTTT. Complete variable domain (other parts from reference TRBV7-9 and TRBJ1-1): DTGVSQNPRHKITKRGQNVTFRCDPISEHNRLYWYRQTLGQGPEFLTYFQNEAQLEKSRLLSDRFSAERPKGSFSTLEIQRTEQGDSAMYLCASSPFVGTEAFFGQGTRLTVV.

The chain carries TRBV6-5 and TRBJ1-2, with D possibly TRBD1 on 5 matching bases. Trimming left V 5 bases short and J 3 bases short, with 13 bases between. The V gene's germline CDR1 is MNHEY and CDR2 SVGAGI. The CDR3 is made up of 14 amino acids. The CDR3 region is CASSEGVQYYGYTF. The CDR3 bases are TGTGCCAGCAGTGAAGGGGTACAGTACTATGGCTACACCTTC.

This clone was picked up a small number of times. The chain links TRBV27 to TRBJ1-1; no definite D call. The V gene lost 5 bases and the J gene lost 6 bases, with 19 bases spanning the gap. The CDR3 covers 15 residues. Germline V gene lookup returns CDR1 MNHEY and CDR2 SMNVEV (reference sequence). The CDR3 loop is CASSPSRQSYAEAFF. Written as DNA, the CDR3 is TGTGCCAGCAGTCCTTCCCGCCAGTCGTACGCTGAAGCTTTCTTT.

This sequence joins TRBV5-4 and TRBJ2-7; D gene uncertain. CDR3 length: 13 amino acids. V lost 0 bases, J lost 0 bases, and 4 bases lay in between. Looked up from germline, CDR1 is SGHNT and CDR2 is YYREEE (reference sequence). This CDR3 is CASSLDNSYEQYF. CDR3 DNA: TGTGCCAGCAGCTTGGACAACTCCTACGAGCAGTACTTC.

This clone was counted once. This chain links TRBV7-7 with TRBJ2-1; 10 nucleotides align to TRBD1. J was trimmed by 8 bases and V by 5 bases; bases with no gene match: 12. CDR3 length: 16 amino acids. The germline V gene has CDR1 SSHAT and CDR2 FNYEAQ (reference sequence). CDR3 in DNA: TGTGCCAGCAGCCAGGGGTGGGCCGGGACAGGGGATGAGCAGTTCTTC. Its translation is CASSQGWAGTGDEQFF.

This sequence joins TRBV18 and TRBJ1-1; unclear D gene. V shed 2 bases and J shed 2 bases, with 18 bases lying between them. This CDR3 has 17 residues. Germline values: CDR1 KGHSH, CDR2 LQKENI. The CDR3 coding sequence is TGTGCCAGCTCACCATTCGCAGCCCCGCTAGAAAACACTGAAGCTTTCTTT. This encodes CASSPFAAPLENTEAFF.

This CDR3 reads CASSLAETSGYEQYF. CDR3 bases: TGTGCCAGCAGCTTAGCCGAGACTAGCGGCTACGAGCAGTACTTC. This chain uses TRBV7-8 with TRBJ2-7; 9 positions agree with TRBD2. The trim removed 0 bases at V and 3 bases at J, leaving 3 bases unmatched. The CDR3 runs 15 residues. Germline values: CDR1 SGHVS, CDR2 FQNEAQ.

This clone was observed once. The CDR3 loop reads CASSLGQGGYQPQHF. As DNA, the CDR3 is TGTGCCAGCAGCTTAGGTCAGGGGGGTTATCAGCCCCAGCATTTT. The chain joins TRBV7-9 to TRBJ1-5, with TRBD1 matching 7 bases. CDR3 size: 15 residues. V shed 1 base, J shed 5 bases, and the junction held 5 bases outside the gene matches. CDR1 is SEHNR and CDR2 is FQNEAQ in the germline V gene (reference sequence).

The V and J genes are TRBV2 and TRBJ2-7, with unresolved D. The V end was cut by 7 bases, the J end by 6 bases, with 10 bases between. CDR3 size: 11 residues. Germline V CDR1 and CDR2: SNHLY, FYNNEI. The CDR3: CASILVGEQYF. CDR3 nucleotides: TGTGCCAGCATTCTAGTCGGCGAGCAGTACTTC. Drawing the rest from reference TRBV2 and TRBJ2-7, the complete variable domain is EPEVTQTPSHQVTQMGQEVILRCVPISNHLYFYWYRQILGQKVEFLVSFYNNEISEKSEIFDDQFSVERPDGSNFTLKIRSTKLEDSAMYFCASILVGEQYFGPGTRLTVT.

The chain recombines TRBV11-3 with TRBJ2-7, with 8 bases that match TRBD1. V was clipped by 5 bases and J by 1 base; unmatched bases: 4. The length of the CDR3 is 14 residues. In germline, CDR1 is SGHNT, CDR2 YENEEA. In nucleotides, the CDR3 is TGTGCCAGCAGCGCAAGGACAGGGTCCTACGAGCAGTACTTC. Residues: CASSARTGSYEQYF.

The CDR3 here is CASSPTQEFYGYTF. DNA of the CDR3: TGTGCCAGCAGTCCAACACAGGAGTTCTATGGCTACACCTTC. The chain couples TRBV6-5 to TRBJ1-2; the D gene is possibly TRBD1 (5 bases). The CDR3 contains 14 residues. With 5 bases removed from V and 4 bases from J, the gap between germline ends came to 14 bases. CDR1 is MNHEY and CDR2 is SVGAGI in the germline V gene.

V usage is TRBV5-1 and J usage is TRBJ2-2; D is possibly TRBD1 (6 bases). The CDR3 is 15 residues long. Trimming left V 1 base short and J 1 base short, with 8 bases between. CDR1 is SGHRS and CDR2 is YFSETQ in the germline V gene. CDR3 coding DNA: TGCGCCAGCAGCTTGCGCAGGGGGAACACCGGGGAGCTGTTTTTT. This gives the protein CASSLRRGNTGELFF.

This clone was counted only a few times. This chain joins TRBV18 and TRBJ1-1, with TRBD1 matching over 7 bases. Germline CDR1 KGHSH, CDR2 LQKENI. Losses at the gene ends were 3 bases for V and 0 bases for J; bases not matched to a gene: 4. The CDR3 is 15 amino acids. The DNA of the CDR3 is TGTGCCAGCTCACCCACGGGACAGTTGAACACTGAAGCTTTCTTT. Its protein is CASSPTGQLNTEAFF.

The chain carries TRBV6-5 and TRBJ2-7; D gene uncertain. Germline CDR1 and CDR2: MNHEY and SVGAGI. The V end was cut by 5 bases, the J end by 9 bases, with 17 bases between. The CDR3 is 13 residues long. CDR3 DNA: TGTGCCAGCAGTGAGAACCCAGAGGTGGGGCAGTACTTC. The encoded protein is CASSENPEVGQYF.

The CDR3 loop is CAWSGGGDTIYF. As DNA, the CDR3 is TGTGCCTGGAGTGGGGGCGGTGACACCATATATTTT. The chain uses TRBV30 and TRBJ1-3; possible D gene TRBD1, 5 bases. The CDR3 spans 12 residues. Germline V gene sequence: CDR1 GTSNPN, CDR2 SVGIG (reference sequence). The V end lost 1 base, the J end lost 8 bases, and 9 bases lay between the germline ends.

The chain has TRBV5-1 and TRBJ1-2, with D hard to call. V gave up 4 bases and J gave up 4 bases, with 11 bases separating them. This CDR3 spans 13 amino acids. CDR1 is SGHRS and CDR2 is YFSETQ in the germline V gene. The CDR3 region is CASSPEEIYGYTF. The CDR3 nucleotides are TGCGCCAGCAGCCCCGAGGAGATCTATGGCTACACCTTC.

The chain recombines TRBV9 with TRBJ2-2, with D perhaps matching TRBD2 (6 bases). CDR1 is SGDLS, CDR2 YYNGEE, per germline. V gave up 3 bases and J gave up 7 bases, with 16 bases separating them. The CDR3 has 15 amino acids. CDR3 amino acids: CASSEDALANGELFF. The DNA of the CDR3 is TGTGCCAGCAGCGAGGATGCACTAGCCAACGGGGAGCTGTTTTTT.

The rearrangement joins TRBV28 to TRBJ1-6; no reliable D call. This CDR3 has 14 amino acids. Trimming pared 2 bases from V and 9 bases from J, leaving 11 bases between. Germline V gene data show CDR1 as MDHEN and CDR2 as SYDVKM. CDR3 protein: CASSLPGVRSPLHF. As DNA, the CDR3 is TGTGCCAGCAGTTTACCAGGTGTTCGTTCACCCCTCCACTTT.

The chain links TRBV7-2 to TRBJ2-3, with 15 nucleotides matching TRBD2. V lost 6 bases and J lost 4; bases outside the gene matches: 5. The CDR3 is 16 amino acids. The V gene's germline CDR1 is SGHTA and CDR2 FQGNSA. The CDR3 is CASRSGLAGGSDTQYF. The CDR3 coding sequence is TGTGCCAGCAGATCGGGACTAGCGGGGGGCTCAGATACGCAGTATTTT.

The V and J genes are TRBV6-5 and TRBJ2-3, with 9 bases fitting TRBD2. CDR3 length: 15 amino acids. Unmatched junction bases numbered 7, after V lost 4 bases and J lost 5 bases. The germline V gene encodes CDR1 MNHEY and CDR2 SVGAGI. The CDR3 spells CASSLVAGAEDTQYF. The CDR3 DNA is TGTGCCAGCAGTTTAGTAGCGGGAGCCGAAGATACGCAGTATTTT.

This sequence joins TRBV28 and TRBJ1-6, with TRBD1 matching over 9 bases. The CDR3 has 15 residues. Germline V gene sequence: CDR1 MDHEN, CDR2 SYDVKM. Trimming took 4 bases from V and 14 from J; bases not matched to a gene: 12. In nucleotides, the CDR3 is TGTGCCAGCAGTTCCCGGGACAGGGCCCTATCCACCCTCCACTTT. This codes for CASSSRDRALSTLHF.

DNA for the CDR3: TGTGCCAGCAGAGTCCCCTTAGGGACAGGGGGTGGCTACACCTTC. The encoded protein is CASRVPLGTGGGYTF. This chain connects TRBV28 to TRBJ1-2, with TRBD1 matching over 11 bases. This CDR3 region has 15 residues. Per the germline V gene, CDR1 is MDHEN and CDR2 is SYDVKM. J lost 7 bases, V lost 6 bases, and 10 bases had no gene match.